A single sample gave rise to the 9 T cell receptor beta chains below, sequenced in a study of blood T cell repertoires in COVID-19. Sequencing used immunoSEQ multiplex PCR; TCRdb keeps in-frame clones, though not all of them. This sample carries about 380,000 clones, around 87% of them seen once, and the ten largest clones take 1.3%. Sequences were obtained from PBMCs or T cells enriched from blood (not recorded which). The receptors were sampled from a man aged 30-40 years who had recovered from COVID-19.

The table lists this clone with a few counts. The chain recombines TRBV29-1 with TRBJ1-1, with D tentatively TRBD1 (5 bases). V was clipped by 6 bases and J by 4 bases, with 18 bases between them. Per germline, CDR1 SQVTM and CDR2 ANQGSEA. This CDR3 is 14 amino acids long. CDR3 coding DNA: TGCAGCGTCTTTCCCAGGGTTTCGGGCACTGAAGCTTTCTTT. This encodes CSVFPRVSGTEAFF.

V gene TRBV27 combines with J gene TRBJ2-7, with unresolved D. V lost 5 bases to trimming and J lost 4 bases, with 18 bases between them. Per germline, CDR1 MNHEY and CDR2 SMNVEV (reference sequence). CDR3 length equals 15 residues. The CDR3 loop reads CASSPLRPGKYEQYF. Here the CDR3 DNA reads TGTGCCAGCAGTCCACTCCGTCCAGGCAAATACGAGCAGTACTTC.

This clone was counted only a few times. This chain connects TRBV20-1 to TRBJ1-5; the match to TRBD1 covers 10 bases. Germline V gene lookup returns CDR1 DFQATT and CDR2 SNEGSKA (reference sequence). Trimming at V came to 3 bases and at J to 7 bases, leaving 12 bases not matched to a gene. CDR3 length: 16 residues. The CDR3 is CSASRGPGTGEQPQHF. CDR3 in DNA: TGCAGTGCTAGTAGGGGGCCCGGGACAGGGGAACAGCCCCAGCATTTT.

The V call is TRBV5-1, the J call TRBJ2-7; 10 nucleotides align to TRBD1. CDR1 and CDR2 (germline): SGHRS, YFSETQ. Trimming at V came to 6 bases and at J to 3 bases, leaving 9 bases not matched to a gene. The length of the CDR3 is 15 residues. The CDR3 spells CASKPAGTGVYEQYF. The CDR3 region has the DNA TGCGCCAGCAAACCCGCGGGGACAGGGGTCTACGAGCAGTACTTC.

The chain is built from TRBV18 and TRBJ1-4; D remains ambiguous. This CDR3 has 16 residues. Per the germline V gene, CDR1 is KGHSH and CDR2 is LQKENI. Trimming removed 2 bases at V and 4 bases at J, with 14 bases between. CDR3 in DNA: TGTGCCAGCTCACCAGGAGTAAGGGAGGGTAATGAAAAACTGTTTTTT. This codes for CASSPGVREGNEKLFF.

The chain employs TRBV3-1 (or the pseudogene TRBV3-2) and TRBJ2-1; the match to TRBD2 covers 9 bases. V gave up 0 bases and J gave up 4 bases; unmatched junction bases: 1. The CDR3 is 15 residues long. Germline V gives CDR1 LGHDT, CDR2 YNNKEL (reference sequence). The CDR3, as DNA: TGTGCCAGCAGCCAAGAGGGACTAGCTTACAATGAGCAGTTCTTC. Its translation is CASSQEGLAYNEQFF.

V is TRBV10-3 and J is TRBJ1-2, with a possible D match to TRBD1 (5 bases). Trimming left V 10 bases short and J 2 bases short, with 20 bases between. Germline lookup yields CDR1 ENHRY and CDR2 SYGVKD. This CDR3 is 15 amino acids long. The CDR3 DNA follows: TGTGCCACCGCATCGGGGGGAGCAACGAACTATGGCTACACCTTC. Protein product: CATASGGATNYGYTF.

The CDR3 region is CASSTGQTEAFF. Here the CDR3 DNA reads TGCGCCAGCAGCACCGGACAGACTGAAGCTTTCTTT. The chain couples TRBV5-1 to TRBJ1-1; possibly TRBD1 for D (6 bases). This CDR3 region has 12 residues. Trimming stripped 4 bases from V and 5 bases from J, with 9 bases between. Per the germline V gene, CDR1 is SGHRS and CDR2 is YFSETQ.

The chain couples TRBV29-1 to TRBJ2-1, with TRBD2 matching 10 bases. The CDR3 is 14 amino acids. Germline V CDR1 and CDR2: SQVTM, ANQGSEA. The V gene end was trimmed by 3 bases and the J gene end by 6 bases; junction bases not matched to a gene: 5. The CDR3 is CSVDRTSGVNEQFF. CDR3 sequence (DNA): TGCAGCGTTGACCGGACTAGCGGAGTCAATGAGCAGTTCTTC.